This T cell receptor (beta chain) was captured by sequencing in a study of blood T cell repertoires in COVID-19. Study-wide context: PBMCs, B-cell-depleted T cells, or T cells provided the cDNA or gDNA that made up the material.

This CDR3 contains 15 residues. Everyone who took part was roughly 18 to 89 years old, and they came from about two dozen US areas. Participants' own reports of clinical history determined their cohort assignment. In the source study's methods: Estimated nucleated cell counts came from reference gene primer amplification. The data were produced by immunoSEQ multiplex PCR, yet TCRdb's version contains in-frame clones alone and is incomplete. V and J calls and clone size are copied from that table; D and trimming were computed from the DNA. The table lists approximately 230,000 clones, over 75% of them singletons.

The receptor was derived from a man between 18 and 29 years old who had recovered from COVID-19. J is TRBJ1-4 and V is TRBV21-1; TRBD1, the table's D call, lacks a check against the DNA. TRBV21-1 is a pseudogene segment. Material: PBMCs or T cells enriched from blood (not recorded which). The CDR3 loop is CASSSEVRGTEKLFF. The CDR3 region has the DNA TGTGCCAGCAGCAGCGAGGTCAGGGGGACTGAAAAACTGTTTTTT.